The text below deals with one T cell receptor beta chain. Its antigen is currently unknown. The data originate from a study of CXCR3-negative and CXCR3-positive naive CD8 T cells. On the study more broadly: There were 140 million or so TRB reads altogether, and each library had about 1.5 +/- 0.3 million of them.

Germline assignment: CDR1 MNHEY and CDR2 SVGEGT. This CDR3 contains 13 residues. General observations from the study: Upon cryopreservation, CXCR3 expression partially decreased, and most assays used fresh PBMCs. Memory cells differed in TRBV-TRBJ usage, but naive CXCR3-negative and CXCR3-positive cells had similar usage.

Sorting was done in triplicate for each CD8+ T cell subset (around 300,000 cells each). Through 5' RACE with UMI labels, the TRB cDNA libraries were prepared. TCRdb reprocessed the 5' RACE reads and stores each CDR3 protein as one record, lacking DNA. Recorded for this sample: around 34,000 distinct CDR3 sequences. The genes are TRBV6-2 or TRBV6-3 and TRBJ2-7. The clonotype was recovered from a human donor in good health. Some clones in this sample may be carry-over from other donors' samples. Sequencing was carried out using memory CD8+ T cells from blood. CDR3 sequence reads: CASSNQEVHEQYF.